A selection of T cell receptor beta chains follows, all from one sample in a study of immune heterogeneity within non-small cell lung tumors. TCRdb ran MiXCR on the multiplex PCR reads and lists one entry per CDR3 protein. The sample consists of more than 1,000 distinct CDR3 sequences, under 55% of them appearing once. The specimen sequenced was lung tumor tissue. The receptors come from a man in his sixties with non-small cell lung cancer. Each CDR3 is given with its conserved first and last residue. The D gene is left open where the match is weak. For some rows the clone size is stated as once, few or many, or as a class when expanded; others skip it.

clone_size	j_call	d_call	v_call	cdr3_nt	cdr3_aa
-	TRBJ2-3	TRBD2	TRBV5-1	TGCGCCAGCAGCTTGGCCCCACTAGCGGGAGTCATTGATACGCAGTATTTT	CASSLAPLAGVIDTQYF
few	TRBJ2-2	TRBD1	TRBV10-1	TGCGCCAGCAGCCCGAGGACAGGGGTAACCGGGGAGCTGTTTTTT	CASSPRTGVTGELFF
few	TRBJ2-1	TRBD1	TRBV27	TGTGCCAGCAGGCCGGGACAGGGGGGCCTTAATGAGCAGTTCTTC	CASRPGQGGLNEQFF
-	TRBJ2-3	TRBD1	TRBV7-2	TGTGCCAGCAGCGCACACAGGGGGCAAGGGACGCAGTATTTT	CASSAHRGQGTQYF
-	TRBJ2-7	-	TRBV5-1	TGCGCCAGCAGCTTGGTCGGGGACTCCTACGAGCAGTACTTC	CASSLVGDSYEQYF
few	TRBJ1-1	TRBD1	TRBV20-1	TGCAGTGCTAGAGAGACAGGGGGCAGGTCTGAAGCTTTCTTT	CSARETGGRSEAFF
few	TRBJ1-6	-	TRBV11-3	TGTGCCAGCAGCCCTAACCGGGGCGGAGGGTCACCCCTCCACTTT	CASSPNRGGGSPLHF
few	TRBJ1-2	-	TRBV9	TGTGCCAGCAGCGCCCTCCAGGCGGGAGGTGGCTACACCTTC	CASSALQAGGGYTF
-	TRBJ2-5	TRBD1	TRBV20-1	TGCAGTGCGATCCCCGGGACAGACAACCAAGAGACCCAGTACTTC	CSAIPGTDNQETQYF
-	TRBJ2-1	TRBD2	TRBV3-1	TGTGCCAGCAGACCATTACTAGCGGGATACAACGAGCAGTTCTTC	CASRPLLAGYNEQFF
-	TRBJ2-2	TRBD2	TRBV2	TGTGCCAGCAGTGGATTGGGGGGGGACTTTTTATACACCGGGGAGCTGTTTTTT	CASSGLGGDFLYTGELFF
-	TRBJ2-1	-	TRBV7-9	TGTGCCAGCAGCACGAATTACAGGGAGAGTGAGCAGTTCTTC	CASSTNYRESEQFF
few	TRBJ2-7	TRBD2	TRBV28	TGTGCCAGCAGTTTCAAGCGGCTAGCGGGAGTCGAGCAGTACTTC	CASSFKRLAGVEQYF
-	TRBJ2-4	TRBD1	TRBV2	TGTGCCAGCCGCCCTCCCGATACAGGGGGCGCGGGGGCCAAAAACATTCAGTACTTC	CASRPPDTGGAGAKNIQYF
-	TRBJ1-3	-	TRBV5-1	TGCGCCAGCAGCTCGACAGTAAACGGAAACACCATATATTTT	CASSSTVNGNTIYF
-	TRBJ1-5	TRBD1	TRBV19	TGTGCCAGTAGTATCCACAGGGGGGCGAATCAGCCCCAGCATTTT	CASSIHRGANQPQHF
few	TRBJ2-3	-	TRBV29-1	TGCAGCGTTGAAATGGAGGGGAGTAGGGCAGATACGCAGTATTTT	CSVEMEGSRADTQYF
-	TRBJ2-2	TRBD1	TRBV10-3	TGTGCCGTTGACAGGGGGCAGACCGGGGAGCTGTTTTTT	CAVDRGQTGELFF
few	TRBJ1-4	-	TRBV20-1	TGCAGTGCTAGAGCACGCGCGGAAAAACTGTTTTTT	CSARARAEKLFF
large	TRBJ2-2	-	TRBV12-3/TRBV12-4	TGTGCCAGCAGTCCTACAGGGTCGGGGACCGGGGAGCTGTTTTTT	CASSPTGSGTGELFF
-	TRBJ1-2	-	TRBV5-5	TGTGCCAGCAGCTTGTCTAGGACACCAGTCTATGGCTACACCTTC	CASSLSRTPVYGYTF
-	TRBJ2-7	TRBD2	TRBV11-2	TGTGCCAGCAGCTTAGGACTAGCGGGACTCGAGCAGTACTTC	CASSLGLAGLEQYF
few	TRBJ1-2	-	TRBV7-2	TGTGTATCGGCCCCGGCAACTTTTGGCTACACCTTC	CVSAPATFGYTF
-	TRBJ1-6	TRBD1	TRBV20-1	TGCAGTGCTAGAGAGGACAGGGAAAACTCACCCCTCCACTTT	CSAREDRENSPLHF
-	TRBJ1-4	-	TRBV7-9	TGTGCCAGCAGCCTAGGACAGCCTAATGAAAAACTGTTTTTT	CASSLGQPNEKLFF
-	TRBJ1-2	-	TRBV20-1	TGCAGTGCTAGAATCGGTAGGATTGGCTACACCTTC	CSARIGRIGYTF
large	TRBJ1-5	TRBD1	TRBV28	TGTGCCAGCAGTTTTTTGTCTACAGGGGATATCGGCAATCAGCCCCAGCATTTT	CASSFLSTGDIGNQPQHF
few	TRBJ1-2	-	TRBV18	TGTGCCAGCTCACCAGAGGAGAAGGCATATGGCTACACCTTC	CASSPEEKAYGYTF
-	TRBJ2-1	-	TRBV18	TGTGCCAGCTCACCTTCTGGGGGTTCGGGCAATGAGCAGTTCTTC	CASSPSGGSGNEQFF
-	TRBJ2-7	-	TRBV11-3	TGTGCCAGCAGCTCCAGGGGGGACAGACACTTC	CASSSRGDRHF
-	TRBJ2-7	-	TRBV6-1	TGTGCCATAGGACATGGTTCCTACGAGCAGTACTTC	CAIGHGSYEQYF
-	TRBJ2-7	TRBD1	TRBV28	TGTGCCAGCAGACCGGGACAGGGGGCCTACGAGCAGTACTTC	CASRPGQGAYEQYF
few	TRBJ2-3	TRBD1	TRBV24-1	TGTGCCACCAGTGATCGGGTTACAGGGGCAGATACGCAGTATTTT	CATSDRVTGADTQYF
-	TRBJ2-7	-	TRBV11-3	TGTGCCAGCAGCTTAGGAAACTTGCCCTCCTACGAGCAGTACTTC	CASSLGNLPSYEQYF
-	TRBJ1-2	TRBD1	TRBV5-4	TGTGCCAGCAGCGTTCGACAGGGCCTTCTAAACTATGGCTACACCTTC	CASSVRQGLLNYGYTF
-	TRBJ2-1	TRBD1	TRBV6-5	TGTGCCAGCAGTTACTACAGGGGCGGGAATGAGCAGTTCTTC	CASSYYRGGNEQFF
few	TRBJ1-2	-	TRBV3-1	TGTGCCAGCAGCCAAGATAGGAGACATCTACTTAACTATGGCTACACCTTC	CASSQDRRHLLNYGYTF
-	TRBJ1-3	TRBD1	TRBV6-2/TRBV6-3	TGTGCCAGCAGTTACTCCACAGGGGTTGGAAACACCATATATTTT	CASSYSTGVGNTIYF
-	TRBJ2-1	-	TRBV10-3	TGTGCCATCAGTGACTCGCCACCTTACAATGAGCAGTTCTTC	CAISDSPPYNEQFF
-	TRBJ2-7	-	TRBV7-9	TGTGCCAGCAGCCTCGGAGCGACTCGCTACGAGCAGTACTTC	CASSLGATRYEQYF